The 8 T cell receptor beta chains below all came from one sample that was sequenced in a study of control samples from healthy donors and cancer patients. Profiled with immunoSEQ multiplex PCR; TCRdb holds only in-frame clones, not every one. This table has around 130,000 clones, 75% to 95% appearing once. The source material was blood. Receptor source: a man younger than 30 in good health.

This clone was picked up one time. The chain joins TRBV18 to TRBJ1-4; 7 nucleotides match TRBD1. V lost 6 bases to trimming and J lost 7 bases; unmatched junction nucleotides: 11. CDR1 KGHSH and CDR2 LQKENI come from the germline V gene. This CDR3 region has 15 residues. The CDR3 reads CASSQNRQGFEKLFF. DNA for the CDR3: TGTGCCAGCTCGCAAAATCGACAGGGATTTGAAAAACTGTTTTTT.

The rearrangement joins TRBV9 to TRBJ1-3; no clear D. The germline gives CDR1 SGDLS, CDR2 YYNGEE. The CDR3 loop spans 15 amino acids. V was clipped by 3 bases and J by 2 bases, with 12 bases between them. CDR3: CASSAQPGAGNTIYF. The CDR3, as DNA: TGTGCCAGCAGCGCCCAACCTGGCGCTGGAAACACCATATATTTT. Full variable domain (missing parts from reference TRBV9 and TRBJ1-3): DSGVTQTPKHLITATGQRVTLRCSPRSGDLSVYWYQQSLDQGLQFLIQYYNGEERAKGNILERFSAQQFPDLHSELNLSSLELGDSALYFCASSAQPGAGNTIYFGEGSWLTVV.

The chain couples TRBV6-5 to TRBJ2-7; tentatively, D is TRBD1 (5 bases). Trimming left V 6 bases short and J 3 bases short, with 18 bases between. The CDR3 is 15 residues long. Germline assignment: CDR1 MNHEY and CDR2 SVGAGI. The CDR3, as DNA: TGTGCCAGCAGACCCCGTGACTGGGGCAACTACGAGCAGTACTTC. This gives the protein CASRPRDWGNYEQYF.

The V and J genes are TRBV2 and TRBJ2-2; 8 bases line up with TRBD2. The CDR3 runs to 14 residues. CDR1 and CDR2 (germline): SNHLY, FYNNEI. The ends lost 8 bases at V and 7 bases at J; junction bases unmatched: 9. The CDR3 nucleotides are TGTGCCAGCGTGGGAGCAGCGGGGGACGGGGAGCTGTTTTTT. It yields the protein CASVGAAGDGELFF.

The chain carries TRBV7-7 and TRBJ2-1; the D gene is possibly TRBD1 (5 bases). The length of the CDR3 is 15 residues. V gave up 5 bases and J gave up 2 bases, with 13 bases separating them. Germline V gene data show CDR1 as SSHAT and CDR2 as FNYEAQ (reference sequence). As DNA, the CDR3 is TGTGCCAGCAGCCCTGACAGATCCCCCTACAATGAGCAGTTCTTC. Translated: CASSPDRSPYNEQFF. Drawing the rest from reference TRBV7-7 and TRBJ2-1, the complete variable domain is GAGVSQSPRYKVTKRGQDVTLRCDPISSHATLYWYQQALGQGPEFLTYFNYEAQPDKSGLPSDRFSAERPEGSISTLTIQRTEQRDSAMYRCASSPDRSPYNEQFFGPGTRLTVL.

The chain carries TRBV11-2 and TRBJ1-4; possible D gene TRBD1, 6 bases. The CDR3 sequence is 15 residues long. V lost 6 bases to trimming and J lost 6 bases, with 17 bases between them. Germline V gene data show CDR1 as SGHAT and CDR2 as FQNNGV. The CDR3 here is CASSYRAGEDEKLFF. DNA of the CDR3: TGTGCCAGCAGTTATAGGGCAGGGGAAGATGAAAAACTGTTTTTT.

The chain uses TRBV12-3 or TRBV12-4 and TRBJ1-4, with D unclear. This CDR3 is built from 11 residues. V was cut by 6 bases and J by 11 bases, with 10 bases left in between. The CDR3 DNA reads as TGTGCCAGCAGCGCATCGCGGAAACTGTTTTTT. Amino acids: CASSASRKLFF.

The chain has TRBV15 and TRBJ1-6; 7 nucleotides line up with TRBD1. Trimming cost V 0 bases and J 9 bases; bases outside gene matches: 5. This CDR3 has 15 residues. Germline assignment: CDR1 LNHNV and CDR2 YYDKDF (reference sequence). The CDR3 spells CATSREDREVSPLHF. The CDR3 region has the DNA TGTGCCACCAGCAGAGAAGACAGGGAGGTTTCACCCCTCCACTTT.